This is a list of T cell receptor beta chains from one sample in a study of type 1 regulatory T cells. From the reads, TCRdb called clonotypes with MiXCR, one entry per CDR3 protein. The table includes roughly 20,000 distinct CDR3 sequences, 10% detected once. The specimen was CD4+ T cells, either the whole sample or a sorted fraction (not recorded which). These receptors were obtained from a human donor in good health. Both conserved end residues are part of each CDR3. The D gene is left open where the match is weak. Rows may omit the clone size; those that give it use once, few, many or a size class.

d_call cdr3_length j_call v_call clone_size cdr3_aa cdr3_nt
TRBD1 14 TRBJ1-1 TRBV12-3/TRBV12-4 many CASSQGQGNTEAFF TGTGCCAGCAGTCAAGGACAGGGGAACACTGAAGCTTTCTTT
TRBD1 17 TRBJ1-1 TRBV5-5 medium-sized CASSSRPTGGMNTEAFF TGTGCCAGCAGCTCTAGGCCCACAGGGGGAATGAACACTGAAGCTTTCTTT
NA 14 TRBJ2-2 TRBV7-9 medium-sized CASSLDGWTGELFF TGTGCCAGCAGCTTAGATGGCTGGACCGGGGAGCTGTTTTTT
NA 17 TRBJ2-5 TRBV7-6 NA CASSLRGILRGQETQYF TGTGCCAGCAGCTTAAGAGGGATCCTTAGAGGACAAGAGACCCAGTACTTC
TRBD1 16 TRBJ2-1 TRBV5-6 many CASSLGPGQGGNEQFF TGTGCCAGCAGCTTGGGGCCGGGACAGGGAGGCAATGAGCAGTTCTTC
NA 14 TRBJ2-1 TRBV20-1 many CSAIGGPVYNEQFF TGCAGTGCTATAGGGGGACCCGTGTACAATGAGCAGTTCTTC
NA 17 TRBJ2-3 TRBV20-1 many CSARDQRRGSHTDTQYF TGCAGTGCTAGAGATCAAAGACGCGGGTCTCACACAGATACGCAGTATTTT
TRBD2 16 TRBJ2-3 TRBV7-2 NA CASSLVSSGGLGTQYF TGTGCCAGCAGCTTAGTCTCTAGCGGGGGGCTCGGTACGCAGTATTTT
TRBD2 15 TRBJ2-1 TRBV7-3 NA CASSVGLAGYNEQFF TGTGCCAGCAGCGTGGGACTAGCGGGGTACAATGAGCAGTTCTTC
NA 13 TRBJ1-1 TRBV12-3/TRBV12-4 many CASSLVGYTEAFF TGTGCCAGCAGTTTGGTGGGATACACTGAAGCTTTCTTT
TRBD2 16 TRBJ2-1 TRBV7-2 few CASSSRRLAGYNEQFF TGTGCCAGCAGCTCGCGTCGACTAGCGGGGTACAATGAGCAGTTCTTC
NA 11 TRBJ1-1 TRBV29-1 many CSVKWQTEAFF TGCAGCGTGAAATGGCAAACTGAAGCTTTCTTT
NA 11 TRBJ1-2 TRBV2 many CASSDRSSHTF TGTGCCAGCAGTGATCGGTCCTCCCACACCTTC
TRBD2 15 TRBJ2-5 TRBV5-1 many CASSFGTSGSETQYF TGCGCCAGCAGCTTTGGGACTAGCGGGAGCGAGACCCAGTACTTC
TRBD2 17 TRBJ2-7 TRBV13 NA CASSLETSGRTISEQYF TGTGCCAGCAGCTTAGAAACTAGCGGGAGGACGATCTCCGAGCAGTACTTC
TRBD1 15 TRBJ2-2 TRBV12-3/TRBV12-4 NA CATRGQGTSPGELFF TGTGCCACCAGGGGACAGGGTACATCCCCCGGGGAGCTGTTTTTT
NA 15 TRBJ2-1 TRBV5-1 few CASSLGHVSYNEQFF TGCGCCAGCAGCTTAGGACACGTGTCCTACAATGAGCAGTTCTTC
TRBD1 14 TRBJ1-5 TRBV2 NA CASSEGTGGQPQHF TGTGCCAGCAGTGAAGGGACAGGGGGACAGCCCCAGCATTTT
TRBD2 14 TRBJ2-7 TRBV28 few CASRSGGESYEQYF TGTGCCAGCCGGTCTGGGGGGGAGTCCTACGAGCAGTACTTC
NA 13 TRBJ2-6 TRBV30 NA CASSPSGANVLTF TGTGCCTCAAGCCCATCTGGGGCCAACGTCCTGACTTTC
NA 14 TRBJ1-4 TRBV5-5 many CASSSGLTDEKLFF TGTGCCAGCAGCTCGGGACTGACAGATGAAAAACTGTTTTTT
TRBD1 15 TRBJ2-2 TRBV10-3 NA CAIAGQATQTGELFF TGTGCCATCGCGGGACAGGCCACTCAGACCGGGGAGCTGTTTTTT
NA 12 TRBJ2-1 TRBV12-3/TRBV12-4 NA CAGSLTRNEQFF TGTGCCGGCAGTTTAACCAGGAATGAGCAGTTCTTC
NA 14 TRBJ1-2 TRBV7-2 NA CASSQGRSVLGYTF TGTGCCAGCAGCCAGGGTAGGAGTGTGCTTGGCTACACCTTC
NA 11 TRBJ1-2 TRBV20-1 NA CSATDNYGYTF TGCAGTGCGACGGATAACTATGGCTACACCTTC
TRBD2 12 TRBJ2-1 TRBV7-3 few CASSRTSGEQFF TGTGCCAGCAGCCGGACTAGCGGGGAGCAGTTCTTC
TRBD2 16 TRBJ2-7 TRBV29-1 medium-sized CSVSGPIAGGPYEQYF TGCAGCGTTTCGGGCCCTATAGCGGGAGGGCCTTACGAGCAGTACTTC
NA 16 TRBJ2-1 TRBV5-1 NA CASSLGARKNYNEQFF TGCGCCAGCAGCTTGGGGGCCCGAAAAAACTACAATGAGCAGTTCTTC
TRBD1 12 TRBJ2-1 TRBV29-1 few CSGRDRDNEQFF TGCAGCGGCCGGGACAGGGACAATGAGCAGTTCTTC
NA 15 TRBJ1-1 TRBV25-1 many CASSGSGTENFEAFF TGTGCCAGCAGTGGATCCGGGACTGAGAATTTTGAAGCTTTCTTT
NA 13 TRBJ2-2 TRBV25-1 NA CASPGLRDGELFF TGTGCCAGCCCAGGACTCCGCGATGGGGAGCTGTTTTTT
TRBD2 12 TRBJ2-2 TRBV29-1 many CSVSGSTGELFF TGCAGCGTGAGCGGGAGCACCGGGGAGCTGTTTTTT
NA 16 TRBJ2-6 TRBV15 few CATSREEGGGANVLTF TGTGCCACCAGCAGGGAGGAGGGAGGAGGGGCCAACGTCCTGACTTTC
NA 13 TRBJ1-2 TRBV7-2 few CASSPQEGNGYTF TGTGCCAGCAGCCCCCAGGAGGGGAATGGCTACACCTTC
NA 13 TRBJ2-3 TRBV30 NA CAWRGETPGAQYF TGTGCCTGGAGGGGAGAGACCCCCGGGGCGCAGTATTTT
NA 13 TRBJ1-1 TRBV20-1 many CSARARLSADSLF TGCAGTGCTAGAGCCCGGCTCTCGGCTGACAGCTTATTT
TRBD1 16 TRBJ1-2 TRBV20-1 once CSARDPPGQGNYGYTF TGCAGTGCTAGAGACCCTCCTGGACAGGGGAACTATGGCTACACCTTC
NA 14 TRBJ2-2 TRBV5-1 few CASSLVSNTGELFF TGCGCCAGCAGCTTAGTGTCGAACACCGGGGAGCTGTTTTTT
TRBD1 15 TRBJ2-1 TRBV7-3 medium-sized CASSPDRGFYNEQFF TGTGCCAGCAGCCCCGACAGGGGGTTCTACAATGAGCAGTTCTTC
NA 15 TRBJ2-5 TRBV7-2 once CASSLDAGGWETQYF TGTGCCAGCAGCTTAGATGCCGGGGGATGGGAGACTCAGTACTTC
NA 14 TRBJ2-1 TRBV12-3/TRBV12-4 many CASSPADPYNEQFF TGTGCCAGCAGCCCGGCCGACCCCTACAATGAGCAGTTCTTC